A selection of T cell receptor beta chains follows, all from one sample in a study of preoperative IRX-2 immunotherapy in early breast cancer. Data came from immunoSEQ multiplex PCR; TCRdb stores just in-frame clones and leaves some out. The data show about 98,000 clones, around 86% seen once. The sequences come from tumor tissue, collected after IRX-2 immunotherapy. These receptors came from a human donor with breast cancer. The CDR3 runs from the conserved cysteine through the conserved F or W. D genes are given only for firm matches.

D gene	V gene	J gene	CDR3 protein
.	TRBV30	TRBJ1-2	CAWASGNYGYTF
TRBD1	TRBV4-1	TRBJ1-5	CASSQDSGTAAQHF
.	TRBV19	TRBJ1-5	CASSIDGPGNQPQHF
TRBD2	TRBV6-8	TRBJ2-2	CASSGQRETPGELFF
.	TRBV6-8	TRBJ1-1	CASSSPGGKNTEAFF
.	TRBV6-8	TRBJ2-1	CASSYPSWGINEQFF
.	TRBV15	TRBJ2-5	CATSRGRTEEETQYF
.	TRBV6-4	TRBJ1-3	CASSYREDSAGNTIYF
.	TRBV29-1	TRBJ1-2	CSVEGGRTNYGYTF
.	TRBV18	TRBJ2-3	CASSPFSTDTQYF
TRBD1	TRBV15	TRBJ2-1	CATSRSRGPANEQFF
.	TRBV19	TRBJ2-1	CASSWGLAEANEQFF